This TCR beta chain is from a study of monozygotic twins with inflammatory bowel disease. General observations from the study: By inverse Simpson index, TCRbeta diversity was lower in IBD patients than in healthy co-twins. Discordant twins showed the same repertoire similarity as concordant twins, possibly from limited power.

Points on this clonotype: Antigen: not known.

Template-switch reactions added UMIs with a 6-nucleotide sample barcode. With the 5' RACE reads reprocessed, TCRdb shows one record per CDR3 protein and no DNA. The sample yields fewer than 550,000 distinct CDR3 sequences, of which the top ten take up approximately 2.3%. This CDR3 is 12 amino acids long. Germline lookup yields CDR1 DFQATT and CDR2 SNEGSKA (reference sequence). The sequence was collected from a human donor with ulcerative colitis or Crohn's disease, or a healthy co-twin of an affected twin (not recorded which). The V call is TRBV20-1, the J call TRBJ1-1; absent DNA, TCRdb's TRBD1 call cannot be checked. Sample: blood. This CDR3 is CSVSGGNTEAFF.